The source of this TCR beta chain is a study of beta chain features in type 1 diabetes. TCRB transcripts that were expressed got sequenced, as all of the isolated RNA had been reverse transcribed. TCRdb's table, derived via immunoSEQ multiplex PCR, lists solely in-frame clones and lacks some. The sample comprises under 350,000 clones, around 24% of which are singletons, and more than 0.009% rests with the top ten. This CDR3 is built from 13 residues. The germline CDR1 and CDR2 sequences are SGDLS and YYNGEE. Deletions cut 7 bases from V and 2 bases from J, with 12 bases between. To note about this clone: The antigen remains unidentified.

CD4+ naive, central memory, regulatory and stem cell-like memory subsets were isolated by sorting on CD45RO/CCR7/CD25/CD127/CD95/CD27. Sort purity for all populations was recorded as exceeding 98%. Study-wide points: Among all four CD4+ subsets, Type 1 diabetes patients had TCRB CDR3s that were moderately but significantly shorter. Cells expressing TCR highly could be over-represented by cDNA sequencing.

This receptor was identified in a woman aged 25-40 years with type 1 diabetes. Material: naive CD4+ T cells from blood. The chain links TRBV9 to TRBJ1-1; D may be TRBD1 (6 bases). Here the CDR3 DNA reads TGTGCCAGCGGGGGCGGGTTAAACACTGAAGCTTTCTTT. This sequence encodes CASGGGLNTEAFF.